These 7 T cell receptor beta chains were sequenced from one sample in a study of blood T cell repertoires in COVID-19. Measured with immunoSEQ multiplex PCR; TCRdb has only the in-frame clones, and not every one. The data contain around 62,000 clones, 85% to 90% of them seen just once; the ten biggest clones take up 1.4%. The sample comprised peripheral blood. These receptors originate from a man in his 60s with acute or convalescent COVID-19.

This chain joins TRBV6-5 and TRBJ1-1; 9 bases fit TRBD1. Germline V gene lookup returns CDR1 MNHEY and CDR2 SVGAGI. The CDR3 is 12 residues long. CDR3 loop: CGSDRGGTEAFF. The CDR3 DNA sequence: TGTGGATCCGACAGGGGGGGCACTGAAGCTTTCTTT.

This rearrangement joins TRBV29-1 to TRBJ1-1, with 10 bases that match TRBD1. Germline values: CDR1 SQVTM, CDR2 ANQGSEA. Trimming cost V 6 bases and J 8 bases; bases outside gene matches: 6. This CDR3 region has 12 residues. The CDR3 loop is CSVGTGAVEAFF. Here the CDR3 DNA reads TGCAGCGTCGGGACAGGGGCAGTGGAAGCTTTCTTT.

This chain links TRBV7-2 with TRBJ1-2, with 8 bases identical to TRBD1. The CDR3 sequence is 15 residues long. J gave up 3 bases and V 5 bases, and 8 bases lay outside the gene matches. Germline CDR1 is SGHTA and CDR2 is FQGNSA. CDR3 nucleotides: TGTGCCAGCAGCCCCGACAGGGGTTTGGACTATGGCTACACCTTC. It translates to CASSPDRGLDYGYTF.

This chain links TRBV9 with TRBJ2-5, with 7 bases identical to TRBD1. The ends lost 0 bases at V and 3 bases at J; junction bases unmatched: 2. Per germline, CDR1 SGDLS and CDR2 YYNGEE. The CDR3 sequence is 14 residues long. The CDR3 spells CASSVEDREETQYF. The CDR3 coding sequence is TGTGCCAGCAGCGTAGAAGACAGGGAAGAGACCCAGTACTTC.

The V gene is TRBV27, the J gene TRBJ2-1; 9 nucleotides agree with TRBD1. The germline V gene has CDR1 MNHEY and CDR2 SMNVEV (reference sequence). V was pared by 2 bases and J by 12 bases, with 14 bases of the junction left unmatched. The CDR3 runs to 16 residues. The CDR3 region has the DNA TGTGCCAGCAGTTTAACTTTGGGGACAGGGAGGAGTGGGCAGTTCTTC. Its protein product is CASSLTLGTGRSGQFF.

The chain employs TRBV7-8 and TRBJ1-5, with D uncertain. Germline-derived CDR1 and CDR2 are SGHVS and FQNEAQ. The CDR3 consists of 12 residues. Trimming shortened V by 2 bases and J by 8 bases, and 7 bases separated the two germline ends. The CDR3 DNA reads TGTGCCAGCAGCTTACGCGTGGAGCCCCAGCATTTT. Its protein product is CASSLRVEPQHF.

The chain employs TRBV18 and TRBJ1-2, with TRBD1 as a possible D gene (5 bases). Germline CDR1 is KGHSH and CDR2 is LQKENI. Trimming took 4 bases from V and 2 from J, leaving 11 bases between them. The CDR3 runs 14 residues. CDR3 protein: CASSLSTENYGYTF. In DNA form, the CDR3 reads TGTGCCAGCTCACTATCGACAGAAAACTATGGCTACACCTTC.